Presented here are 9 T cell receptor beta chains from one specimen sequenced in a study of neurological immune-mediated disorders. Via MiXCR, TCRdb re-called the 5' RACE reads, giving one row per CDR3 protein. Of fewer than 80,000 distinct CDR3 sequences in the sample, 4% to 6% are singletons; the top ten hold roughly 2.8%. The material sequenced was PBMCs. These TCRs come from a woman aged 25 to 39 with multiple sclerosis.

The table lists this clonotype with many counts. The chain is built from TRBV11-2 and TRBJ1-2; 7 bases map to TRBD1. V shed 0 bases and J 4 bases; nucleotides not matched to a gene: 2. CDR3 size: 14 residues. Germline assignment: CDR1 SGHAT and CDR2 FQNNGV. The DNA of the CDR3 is TGTGCCAGCAGCTTAGAGGGGACAGTCTATGGCTACACCTTC. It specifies CASSLEGTVYGYTF.

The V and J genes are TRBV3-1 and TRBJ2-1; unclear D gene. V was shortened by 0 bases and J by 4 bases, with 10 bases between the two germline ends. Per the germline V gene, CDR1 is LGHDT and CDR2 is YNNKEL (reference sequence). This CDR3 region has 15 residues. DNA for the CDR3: TGTGCCAGCAGCCAAGACACAGTGGGGTACAATGAGCAGTTCTTC. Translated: CASSQDTVGYNEQFF.

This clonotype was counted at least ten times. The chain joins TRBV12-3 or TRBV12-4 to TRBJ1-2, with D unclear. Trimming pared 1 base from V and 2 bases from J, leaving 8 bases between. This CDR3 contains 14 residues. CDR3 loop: CASSLDGENYGYTF. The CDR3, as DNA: TGTGCCAGCAGTTTAGATGGGGAGAACTATGGCTACACCTTC.

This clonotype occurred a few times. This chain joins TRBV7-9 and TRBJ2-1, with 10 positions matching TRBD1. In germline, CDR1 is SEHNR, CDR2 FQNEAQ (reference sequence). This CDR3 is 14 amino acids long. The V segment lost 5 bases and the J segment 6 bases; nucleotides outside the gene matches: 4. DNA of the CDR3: TGTGCCAGCAGCGACCGGGACAGGGGCAATGAGCAGTTCTTC. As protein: CASSDRDRGNEQFF.

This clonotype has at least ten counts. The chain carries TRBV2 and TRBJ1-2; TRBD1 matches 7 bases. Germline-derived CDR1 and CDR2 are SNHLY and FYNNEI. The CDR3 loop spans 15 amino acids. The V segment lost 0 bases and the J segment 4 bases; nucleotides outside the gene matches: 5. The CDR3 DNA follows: TGTGCCAGCAGTGAAGCGGCAGGGGGTGGCTATGGCTACACCTTC. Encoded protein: CASSEAAGGGYGYTF.

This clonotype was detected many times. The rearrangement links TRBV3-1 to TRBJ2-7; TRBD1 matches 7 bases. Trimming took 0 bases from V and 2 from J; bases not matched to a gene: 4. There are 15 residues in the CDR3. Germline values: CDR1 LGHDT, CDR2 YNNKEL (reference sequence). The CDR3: CASSQDAGGTYEQYF. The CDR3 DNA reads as TGTGCCAGCAGCCAAGATGCAGGGGGAACCTACGAGCAGTACTTC.

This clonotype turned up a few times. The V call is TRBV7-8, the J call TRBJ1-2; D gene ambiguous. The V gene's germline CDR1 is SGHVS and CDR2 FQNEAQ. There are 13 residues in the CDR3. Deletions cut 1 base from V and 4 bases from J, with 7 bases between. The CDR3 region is CASSLGSLYGYTF. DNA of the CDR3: TGTGCCAGCAGCTTAGGCAGCCTCTATGGCTACACCTTC.

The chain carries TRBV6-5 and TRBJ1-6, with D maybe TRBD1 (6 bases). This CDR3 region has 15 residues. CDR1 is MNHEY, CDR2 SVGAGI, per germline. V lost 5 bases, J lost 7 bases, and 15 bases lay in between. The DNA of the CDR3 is TGTGCCAGCAGTACTACAGGGACTGCCAATTCACCCCTCCACTTT. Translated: CASSTTGTANSPLHF.

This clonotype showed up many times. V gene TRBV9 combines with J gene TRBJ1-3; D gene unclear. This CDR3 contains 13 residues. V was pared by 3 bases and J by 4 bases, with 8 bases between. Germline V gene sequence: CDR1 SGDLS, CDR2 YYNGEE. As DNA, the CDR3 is TGTGCCAGCAGCGCCCCACAGGGAAACACCATATATTTT. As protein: CASSAPQGNTIYF.